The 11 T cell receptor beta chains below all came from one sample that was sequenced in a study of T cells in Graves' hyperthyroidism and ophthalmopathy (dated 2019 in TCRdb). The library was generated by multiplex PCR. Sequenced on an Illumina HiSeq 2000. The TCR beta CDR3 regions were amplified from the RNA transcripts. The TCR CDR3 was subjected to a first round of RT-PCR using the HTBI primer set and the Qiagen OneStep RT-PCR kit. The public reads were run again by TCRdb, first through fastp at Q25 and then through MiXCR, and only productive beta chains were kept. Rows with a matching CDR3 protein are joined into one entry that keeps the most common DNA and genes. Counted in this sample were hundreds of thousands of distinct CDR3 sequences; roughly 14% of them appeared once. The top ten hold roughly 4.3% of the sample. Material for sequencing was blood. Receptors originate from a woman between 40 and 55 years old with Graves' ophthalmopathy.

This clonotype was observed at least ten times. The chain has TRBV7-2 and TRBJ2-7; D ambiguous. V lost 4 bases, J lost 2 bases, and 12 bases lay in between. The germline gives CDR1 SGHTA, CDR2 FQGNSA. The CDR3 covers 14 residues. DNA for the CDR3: TGTGCCAGCAGCTCGGACGTTCCACCCTACGAGCAGTACTTC. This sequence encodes CASSSDVPPYEQYF.

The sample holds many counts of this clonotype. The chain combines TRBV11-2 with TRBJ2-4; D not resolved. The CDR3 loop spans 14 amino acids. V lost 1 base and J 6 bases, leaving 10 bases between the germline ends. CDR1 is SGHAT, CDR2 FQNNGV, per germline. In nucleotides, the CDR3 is TGTGCCAGCAGCTTAGTAGCAGGCACAAACATTCAGTACTTC. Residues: CASSLVAGTNIQYF.

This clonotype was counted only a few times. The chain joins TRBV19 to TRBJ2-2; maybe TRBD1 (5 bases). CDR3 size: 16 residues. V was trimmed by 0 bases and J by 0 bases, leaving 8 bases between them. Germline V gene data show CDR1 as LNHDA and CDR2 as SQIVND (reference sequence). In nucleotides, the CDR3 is TGTGCCAGTAGTATAGATCTAGGGGCGAACACCGGGGAGCTGTTTTTT. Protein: CASSIDLGANTGELFF.

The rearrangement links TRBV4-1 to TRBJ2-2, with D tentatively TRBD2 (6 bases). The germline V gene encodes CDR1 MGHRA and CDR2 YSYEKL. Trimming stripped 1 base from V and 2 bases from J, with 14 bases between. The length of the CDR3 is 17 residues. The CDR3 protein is CASSQGPRRENTGELFF. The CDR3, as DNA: TGCGCCAGCAGCCAAGGGCCAAGGCGGGAAAACACCGGGGAGCTGTTTTTT.

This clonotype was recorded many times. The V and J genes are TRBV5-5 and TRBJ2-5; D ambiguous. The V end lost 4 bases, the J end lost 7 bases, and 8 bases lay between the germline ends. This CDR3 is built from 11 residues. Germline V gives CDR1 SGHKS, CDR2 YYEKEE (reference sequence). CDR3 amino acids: CASSTRVTQYF. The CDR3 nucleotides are TGTGCCAGCAGCACCCGCGTGACCCAGTACTTC.

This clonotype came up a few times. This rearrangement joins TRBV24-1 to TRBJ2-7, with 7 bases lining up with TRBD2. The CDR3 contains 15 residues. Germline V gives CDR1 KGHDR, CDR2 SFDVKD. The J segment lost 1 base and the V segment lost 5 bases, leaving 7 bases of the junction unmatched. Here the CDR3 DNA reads TGTGCCACCAGTGGCGGCGAGCGGGGATCCTACGAGCAGTACTTC. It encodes CATSGGERGSYEQYF.

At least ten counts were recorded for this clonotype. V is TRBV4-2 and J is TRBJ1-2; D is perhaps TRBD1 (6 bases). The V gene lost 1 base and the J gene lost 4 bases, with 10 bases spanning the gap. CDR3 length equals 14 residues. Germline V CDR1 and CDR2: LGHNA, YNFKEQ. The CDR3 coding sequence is TGTGCCAGCAGCCAAGGGCGACAGGCCTATGGCTACACCTTC. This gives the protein CASSQGRQAYGYTF.

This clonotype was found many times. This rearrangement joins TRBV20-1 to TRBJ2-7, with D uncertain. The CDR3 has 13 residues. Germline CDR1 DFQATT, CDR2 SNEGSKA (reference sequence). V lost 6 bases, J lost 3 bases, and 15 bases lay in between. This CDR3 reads CSALSTGNYEQYF. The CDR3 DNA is TGCAGTGCCCTGTCGACTGGGAACTACGAGCAGTACTTC.

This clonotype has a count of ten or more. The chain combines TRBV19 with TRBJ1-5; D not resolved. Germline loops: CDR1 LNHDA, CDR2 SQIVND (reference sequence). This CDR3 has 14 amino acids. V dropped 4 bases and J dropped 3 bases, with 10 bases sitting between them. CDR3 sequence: CASSNLQFNQPQHF. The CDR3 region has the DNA TGTGCCAGTAGTAATTTACAGTTCAATCAGCCCCAGCATTTT.

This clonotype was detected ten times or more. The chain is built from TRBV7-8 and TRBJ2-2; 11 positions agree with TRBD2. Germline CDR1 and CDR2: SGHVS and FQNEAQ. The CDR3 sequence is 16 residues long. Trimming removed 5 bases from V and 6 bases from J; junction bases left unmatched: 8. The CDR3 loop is CASSITSGRGAGELFF. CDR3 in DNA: TGTGCCAGCAGCATTACTAGCGGGAGAGGGGCCGGGGAGCTGTTTTTT.

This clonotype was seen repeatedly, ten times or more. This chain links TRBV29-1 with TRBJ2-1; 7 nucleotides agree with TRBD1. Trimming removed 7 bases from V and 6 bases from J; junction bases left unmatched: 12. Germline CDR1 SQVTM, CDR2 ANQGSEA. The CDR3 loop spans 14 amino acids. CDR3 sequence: CSAEAGTAFNEQFF. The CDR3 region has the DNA TGCAGCGCCGAAGCCGGGACAGCGTTCAATGAGCAGTTCTTC.